The source of this TCR beta chain is a study of blood T cell repertoires in COVID-19. Across the study: Nucleic acid was either cDNA or gDNA, and it came from T cells, B-cell-depleted T cells, or PBMCs.

The CDR3 consists of 14 residues. The ends were cut back, 0 bases at V and 7 bases at J, with 12 bases in the middle. Germline V gene lookup returns CDR1 MGHRA and CDR2 YSYEKL. In the study's own analysis: Amplification of reference gene primers provided the estimated nucleated cell counts. This table comes from immunoSEQ multiplex PCR, and its TCRdb copy is limited to in-frame clones, with some not included. That table gives V, J and clone size, and the DNA gave D and trimming. In the table there are over 85,000 clones, 87% of which are singletons. The sequenced material came from peripheral blood. The receptor was derived from a human donor in a cohort sampled during active COVID-19. The gene calls are TRBV4-1 and TRBJ2-5, with D possibly being TRBD1 (5 bases). The DNA for the CDR3 is TGCGCCAGCAGCCAAGAAACTGGGGCCGTGACCCAGTACTTC. Amino acid sequence: CASSQETGAVTQYF.